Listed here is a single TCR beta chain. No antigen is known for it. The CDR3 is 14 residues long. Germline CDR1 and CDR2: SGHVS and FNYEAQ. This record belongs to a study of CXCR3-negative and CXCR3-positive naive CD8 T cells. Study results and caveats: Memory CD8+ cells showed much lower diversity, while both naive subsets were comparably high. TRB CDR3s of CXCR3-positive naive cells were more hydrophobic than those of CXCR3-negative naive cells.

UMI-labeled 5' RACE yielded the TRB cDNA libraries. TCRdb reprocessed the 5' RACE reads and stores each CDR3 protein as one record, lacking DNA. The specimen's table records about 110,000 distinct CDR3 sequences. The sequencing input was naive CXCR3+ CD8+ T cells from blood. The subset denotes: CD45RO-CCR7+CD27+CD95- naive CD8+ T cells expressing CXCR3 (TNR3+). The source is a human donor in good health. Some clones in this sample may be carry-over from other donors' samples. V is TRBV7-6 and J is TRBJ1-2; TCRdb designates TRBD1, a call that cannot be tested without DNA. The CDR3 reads CASSPGTANYGYTF.